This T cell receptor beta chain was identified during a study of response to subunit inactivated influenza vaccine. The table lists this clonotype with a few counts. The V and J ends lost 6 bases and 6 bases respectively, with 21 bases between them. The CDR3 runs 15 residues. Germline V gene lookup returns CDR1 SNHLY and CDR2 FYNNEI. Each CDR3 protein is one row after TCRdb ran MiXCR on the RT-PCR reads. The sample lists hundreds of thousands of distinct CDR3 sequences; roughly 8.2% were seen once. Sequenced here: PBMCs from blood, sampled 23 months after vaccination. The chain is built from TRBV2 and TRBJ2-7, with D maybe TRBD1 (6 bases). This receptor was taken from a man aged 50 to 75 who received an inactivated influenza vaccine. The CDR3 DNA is TGTGCCAGCAGACTCACGGACAGTTCAGTCGGCGAGCAGTACTTC. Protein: CASRLTDSSVGEQYF.